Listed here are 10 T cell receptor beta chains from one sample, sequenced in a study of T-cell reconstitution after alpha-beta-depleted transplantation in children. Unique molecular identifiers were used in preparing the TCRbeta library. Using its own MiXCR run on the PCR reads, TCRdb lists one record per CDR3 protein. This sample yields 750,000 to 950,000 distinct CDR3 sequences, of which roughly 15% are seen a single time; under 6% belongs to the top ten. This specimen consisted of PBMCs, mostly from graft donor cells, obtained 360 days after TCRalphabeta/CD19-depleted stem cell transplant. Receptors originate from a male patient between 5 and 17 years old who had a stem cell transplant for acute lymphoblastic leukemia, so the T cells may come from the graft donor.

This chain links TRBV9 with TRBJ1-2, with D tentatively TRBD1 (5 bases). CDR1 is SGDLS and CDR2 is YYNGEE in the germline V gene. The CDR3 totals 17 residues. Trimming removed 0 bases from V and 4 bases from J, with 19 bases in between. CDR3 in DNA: TGTGCCAGCAGCGTAGTCCCGGGACGCGGATTGAGCTATGGCTACACCTTC. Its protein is CASSVVPGRGLSYGYTF.

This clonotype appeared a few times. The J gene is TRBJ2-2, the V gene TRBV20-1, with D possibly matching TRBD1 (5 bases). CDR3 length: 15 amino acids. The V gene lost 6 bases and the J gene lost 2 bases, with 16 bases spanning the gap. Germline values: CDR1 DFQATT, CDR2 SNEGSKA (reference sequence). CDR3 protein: CSAPDSFLNTGELFF. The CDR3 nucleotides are TGCAGTGCCCCAGACAGTTTTCTTAACACCGGGGAGCTGTTTTTT.

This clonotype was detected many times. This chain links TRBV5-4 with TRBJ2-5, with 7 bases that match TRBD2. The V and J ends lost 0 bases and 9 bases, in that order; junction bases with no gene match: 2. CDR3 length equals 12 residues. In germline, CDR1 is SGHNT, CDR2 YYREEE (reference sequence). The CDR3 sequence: CASSLVREAQYF. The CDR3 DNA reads TGTGCCAGCAGCTTGGTCCGGGAGGCCCAGTACTTC.

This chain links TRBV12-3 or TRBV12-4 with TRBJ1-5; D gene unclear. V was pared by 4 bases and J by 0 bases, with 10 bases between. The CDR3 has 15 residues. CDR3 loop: CASSYDGFSNQPQHF. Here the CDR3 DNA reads TGTGCCAGCAGTTACGACGGTTTTAGCAATCAGCCCCAGCATTTT.

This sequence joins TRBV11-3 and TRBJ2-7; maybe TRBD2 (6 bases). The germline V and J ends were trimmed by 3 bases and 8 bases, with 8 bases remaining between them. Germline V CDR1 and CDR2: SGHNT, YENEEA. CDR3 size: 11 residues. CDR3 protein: CASSFGSQQYF. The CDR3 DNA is TGTGCCAGCAGCTTCGGGAGCCAGCAGTACTTC.

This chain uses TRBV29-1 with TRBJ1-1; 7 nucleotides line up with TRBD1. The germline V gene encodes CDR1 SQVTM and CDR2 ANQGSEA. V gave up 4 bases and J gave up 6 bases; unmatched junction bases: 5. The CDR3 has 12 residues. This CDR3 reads CSVARGGSEAFF. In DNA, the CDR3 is TGCAGCGTTGCCAGGGGGGGATCTGAAGCTTTCTTT.

The CDR3 here is CASSAGRGRNEQFF. The CDR3 nucleotides read TGTGCCAGCAGCGCCGGTAGGGGACGCAATGAGCAGTTCTTC. The chain links TRBV7-9 to TRBJ2-1, with D possibly called TRBD1 or TRBD2 (5 bases each). CDR3 length equals 14 residues. The ends were cut back, 5 bases at V and 6 bases at J, with 14 bases in the middle. CDR1 SEHNR and CDR2 FQNEAQ come from the germline V gene (reference sequence).

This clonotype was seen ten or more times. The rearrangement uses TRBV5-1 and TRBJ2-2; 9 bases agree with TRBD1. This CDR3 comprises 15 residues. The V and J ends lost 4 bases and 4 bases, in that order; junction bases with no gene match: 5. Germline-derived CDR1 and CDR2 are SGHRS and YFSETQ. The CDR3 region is CASSHTGGGTGELFF. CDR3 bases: TGCGCCAGCAGCCATACAGGGGGCGGCACCGGGGAGCTGTTTTTT.

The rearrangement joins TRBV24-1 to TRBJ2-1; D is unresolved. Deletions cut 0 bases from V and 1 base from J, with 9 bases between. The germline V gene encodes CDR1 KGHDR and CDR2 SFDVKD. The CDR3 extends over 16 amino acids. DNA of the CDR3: TGTGCCACCAGTGATTTGAGGGCGAATTCCTACAATGAGCAGTTCTTC. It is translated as CATSDLRANSYNEQFF.

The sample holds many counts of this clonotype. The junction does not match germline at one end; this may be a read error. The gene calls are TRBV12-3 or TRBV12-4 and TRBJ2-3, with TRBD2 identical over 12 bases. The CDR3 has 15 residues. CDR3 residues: CASSLAGGAADTQYF. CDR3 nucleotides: TGTGCCAGCAGTCTAGCGGGAGGGGCGGCAGATACGCAGTATTTT.